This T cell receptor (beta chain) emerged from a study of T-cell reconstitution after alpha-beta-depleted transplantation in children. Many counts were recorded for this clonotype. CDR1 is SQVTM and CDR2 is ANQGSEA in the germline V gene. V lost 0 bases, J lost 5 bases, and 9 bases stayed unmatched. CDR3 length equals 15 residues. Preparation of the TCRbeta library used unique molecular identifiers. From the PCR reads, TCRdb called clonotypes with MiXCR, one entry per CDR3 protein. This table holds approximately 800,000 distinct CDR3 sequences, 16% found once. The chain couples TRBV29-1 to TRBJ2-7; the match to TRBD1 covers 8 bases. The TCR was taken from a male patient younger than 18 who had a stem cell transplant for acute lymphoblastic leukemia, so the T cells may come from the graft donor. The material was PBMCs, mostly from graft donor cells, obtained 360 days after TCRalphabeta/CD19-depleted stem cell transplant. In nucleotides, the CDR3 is TGCAGCGTTGAAGATCGAAGGACAGGGACCGACGAGCAGTACTTC. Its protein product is CSVEDRRTGTDEQYF.